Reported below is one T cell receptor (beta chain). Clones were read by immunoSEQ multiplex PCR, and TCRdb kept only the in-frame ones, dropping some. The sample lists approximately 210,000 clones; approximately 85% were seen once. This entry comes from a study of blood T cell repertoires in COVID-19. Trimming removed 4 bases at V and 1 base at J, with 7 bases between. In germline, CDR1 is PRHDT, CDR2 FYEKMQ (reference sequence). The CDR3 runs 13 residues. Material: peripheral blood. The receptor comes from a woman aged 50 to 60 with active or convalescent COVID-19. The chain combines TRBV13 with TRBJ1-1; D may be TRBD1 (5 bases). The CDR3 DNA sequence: TGTGCCAGCAGCTGGACAAGGAACACTGAAGCTTTCTTT. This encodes CASSWTRNTEAFF.